Included here is one T cell receptor beta chain sequence, with context. The antigen is not known. This sample is drawn from a study of T cell responses to AZD1222 COVID-19 vaccine. Some clones are missing from TCRdb's copy, which holds only in-frame ones; the method was immunoSEQ multiplex PCR. The sample holds approximately 130,000 clones; 93% are singletons and the top ten take more than 2.5%. Overall study findings and caveats: Once two AZD1222 doses were given, Spike-specific TCR breadth and depth went up. Regions 160-218 and 743-854 dominated among vaccine-associated CD4 TCRs spanning spike. Every sample of the repertoires postdated the peak T cell response. Females outnumbered males among donors, who were mostly white British; clonal diversity was possibly underestimated.

The ends were cut back, 0 bases at V and 6 bases at J, with 12 bases in the middle. The germline CDR1 and CDR2 sequences are SGDLS and YYNGEE. The CDR3 runs 14 residues. The rearrangement links TRBV9 to TRBJ2-5, with D maybe TRBD1 (7 bases). This TCR derives from an adult in good health. Sequencing was performed on peripheral blood, taken on day 0 of AZD1222 vaccination. CDR3 region: CASSVGQGGKTQYF. The CDR3 DNA follows: TGTGCCAGCAGCGTAGGACAGGGAGGCAAGACCCAGTACTTC.